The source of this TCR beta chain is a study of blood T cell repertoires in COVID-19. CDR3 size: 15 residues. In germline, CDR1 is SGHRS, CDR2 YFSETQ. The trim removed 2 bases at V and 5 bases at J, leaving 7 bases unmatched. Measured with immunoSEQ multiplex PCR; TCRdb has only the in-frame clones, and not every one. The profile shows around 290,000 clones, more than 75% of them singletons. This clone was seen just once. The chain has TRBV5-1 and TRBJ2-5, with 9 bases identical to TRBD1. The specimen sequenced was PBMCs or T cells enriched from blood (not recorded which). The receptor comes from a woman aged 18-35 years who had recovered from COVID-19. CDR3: CASSLWTGEGETQYF. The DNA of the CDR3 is TGCGCCAGCAGCTTATGGACAGGGGAAGGCGAGACCCAGTACTTC. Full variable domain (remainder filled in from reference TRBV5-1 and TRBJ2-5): KAGVTQTPRYLIKTRGQQVTLSCSPISGHRSVSWYQQTPGQGLQFLFEYFSETQRNKGNFPGRFSGRQFSNSRSEMNVSTLELGDSALYLCASSLWTGEGETQYFGPGTRLLVL.